This is a list of T cell receptor beta chains from one sample in a study of blood T cells in healthy people across ages. From the 5' RACE reads, TCRdb called clonotypes with MiXCR, one entry per CDR3 protein. This table has about 580,000 distinct CDR3 sequences, around half appearing once. The specimen sequenced was blood. The source is an elderly man in good health. Each CDR3 is given with its conserved first and last residue. Each record gives: clone size, V gene, D gene, J gene, CDR3 DNA, CDR3 protein. The D gene is left open where the match is weak. The size of a clone is reported for some rows only, either as once, few or many, or as a class for expanded clones.

many	TRBV6-5	NA	TRBJ2-4	TGTGCCAGCAGTTACTCGACCGGGGACAAAAACATTCAGTACTTC	CASSYSTGDKNIQYF
few	TRBV7-2	NA	TRBJ1-1	TGTGCCAGCAGCTTGGGACCTTCGGGACACAAGAACACTGAAGCTTTCTTT	CASSLGPSGHKNTEAFF
many	TRBV29-1	TRBD2	TRBJ2-1	TGCAGCGTTGATCCCGGACTAGCAGGCGAGCAGTTCTTC	CSVDPGLAGEQFF
once	TRBV7-3	NA	TRBJ2-7	TGTGCCAGCAGCTTAGAGGGGCTACGGGAGCAGTACTTC	CASSLEGLREQYF
few	TRBV7-2	TRBD2	TRBJ2-3	TGTGCCAGCAGCTTATTCCTAGCGGGAGAGGGTGCAGATACGCAGTATTTT	CASSLFLAGEGADTQYF
NA	TRBV20-1	NA	TRBJ2-5	TGCAGTGCTAGGAGGGTGTGGGAGACCCAGTACTTC	CSARRVWETQYF
NA	TRBV20-1	NA	TRBJ2-5	TGCAGTGCACTGCCGCGATCCAGGGTTGGGGAGACCCAGTACTTC	CSALPRSRVGETQYF
NA	TRBV29-1	NA	TRBJ1-5	TGCAGCTTTTCCAGGGGCAGCAATCAGCCCCAGCATTTT	CSFSRGSNQPQHF
few	TRBV7-6	NA	TRBJ2-5	TGTGCCAGCAGCTTCGGTCTAGCAGAGACCCAGTACTTC	CASSFGLAETQYF
few	TRBV3-1	NA	TRBJ2-3	TGTGCCAGCAGCCAAGAAACAATTAGCACAGATACGCAGTATTTT	CASSQETISTDTQYF
NA	TRBV6-5	TRBD1	TRBJ1-4	TGTGCCAGCAGATCATTTGTAGGGGGCCCGGAAAAACTGTTTTTT	CASRSFVGGPEKLFF
many	TRBV5-5	NA	TRBJ2-3	TGTGCCAGCAGCTTGGAGTGGGCCGCTAGCACAGATACGCAGTATTTT	CASSLEWAASTDTQYF
NA	TRBV6-2/TRBV6-3	NA	TRBJ1-5	TGTGCCAGCAGTTGGGCAAAGTACAATCAGCCCCAGCATTTT	CASSWAKYNQPQHF
NA	TRBV7-9	NA	TRBJ2-5	TGTGCCAGCAGTATATTTATGGACAGCCAAGAGACCCAGTACTTC	CASSIFMDSQETQYF
few	TRBV29-1	NA	TRBJ1-1	TGCAGCGTTTTTCGGAACACTGAAGCTTTCTTT	CSVFRNTEAFF
few	TRBV10-3	TRBD2	TRBJ2-1	TGTGCCATCAATTGGCAACTAGCGGGTACCAATGAGCAGTTCTTC	CAINWQLAGTNEQFF
NA	TRBV20-1	NA	TRBJ1-4	TGCAGTGCTAAACAGGAGAATGAAAAACTGTTTTTT	CSAKQENEKLFF
few	TRBV4-3	NA	TRBJ1-1	TGCGCCAGCAGCCAAGAGCCCTCCAGGCGAGACACTGAAGCTTTCTTT	CASSQEPSRRDTEAFF
NA	TRBV12-3/TRBV12-4	NA	TRBJ1-5	TGTGCCAGCAGTTTTCAATCAGGTGGTGCCGTCGTTAATCAGCCCCAGCATTTT	CASSFQSGGAVVNQPQHF
NA	TRBV24-1	NA	TRBJ2-1	TGTGCCACCAGTCGGGGCAGAGGGTTGTTCTTC	CATSRGRGLFF
NA	TRBV20-1	TRBD2	TRBJ2-1	TGCAGTGCGGCCGGACTAGCGGGAGTCAATGAGCAGTTCTTC	CSAAGLAGVNEQFF
NA	TRBV13	TRBD2	TRBJ2-7	TGTGCCAGCAGCCAGAGAGGGGGACTAGCGGGCCACTACGAGCAGTACTTC	CASSQRGGLAGHYEQYF
NA	TRBV20-1	NA	TRBJ2-1	TGCAGTGCTAGTTCCCCGCGATTGACTAAGAGCTCCTACAATGAGCAGTTCTTC	CSASSPRLTKSSYNEQFF
NA	TRBV4-3	TRBD2	TRBJ2-1	TGCGCCAGCAGCCCGCAGCGGGGGGCCCCTTGGTTGTTCTTC	CASSPQRGAPWLFF
NA	TRBV5-1	TRBD1	TRBJ1-4	TGCGCCAGCAGCTTCGGACAGGGAATCGAAAAACTGTTTTTT	CASSFGQGIEKLFF
NA	TRBV6-4	NA	TRBJ2-3	TGTGCCAGCAGTGGCGGGATCGGGGATACGCAGTATTTT	CASSGGIGDTQYF
NA	TRBV5-1	NA	TRBJ2-5	TGCGCCAGCAGCTTGGCCGGGAGTATGGAGACCCAGTACTTC	CASSLAGSMETQYF
NA	TRBV20-1	TRBD1	TRBJ1-2	TGCAGTGCTAGCCCGGGACAGCCGGATGACTATGGCTACACCTTC	CSASPGQPDDYGYTF
NA	TRBV5-1	NA	TRBJ1-4	TGCGCCAGCAGCTTGGCCAGATTAGGGGAAAAACTGTTTTTT	CASSLARLGEKLFF
many	TRBV16	NA	TRBJ1-2	TGTGCCAGCAGCCCCGGTGGGGCTGGCTACACCTTC	CASSPGGAGYTF
NA	TRBV15	TRBD2	TRBJ2-1	TGTGCCACCAGCAGAAATCTAGCGCCGGGAGGCAATGAGCAGTTCTTC	CATSRNLAPGGNEQFF
few	TRBV6-2/TRBV6-3	NA	TRBJ2-5	TGTGCCAGCAAAATCGACAGAGGAGAAGAGACCCAGTACTTC	CASKIDRGEETQYF
NA	TRBV7-2	NA	TRBJ2-7	TGTGCCAGCAGCCTAGGGACATACCCGAGCTCCTACGAGCAGTACTTC	CASSLGTYPSSYEQYF
NA	TRBV7-9	TRBD2	TRBJ2-5	TGTGCCAGCAGCTTAGGCGCTAGCGGGGGATCCCAAGAGACCCAGTACTTC	CASSLGASGGSQETQYF
few	TRBV4-3	TRBD1	TRBJ2-1	TGCGCCAGCAGAACAGGACAGGGACGTCCTGAGCAGTTCTTC	CASRTGQGRPEQFF
NA	TRBV30	NA	TRBJ2-2	TGTGCCTGGGGTTCCAGACTGATGACCGGGGAGCTGTTTTTT	CAWGSRLMTGELFF
NA	TRBV5-1	TRBD1	TRBJ1-1	TGCGCCAGCACCCTGACAGGGGGGGTTGGGACTGAAGCTTTCTTT	CASTLTGGVGTEAFF
many	TRBV6-6	TRBD1	TRBJ2-7	TGTGCCAGCAGTTCCGGGACAGGGAACTACGAGCAGTACTTC	CASSSGTGNYEQYF
NA	TRBV5-5	TRBD2	TRBJ2-1	TGTGCCAGCGAGGGGAGGGCCAATGAGCAGTTCTTC	CASEGRANEQFF
NA	TRBV6-1	TRBD1	TRBJ2-5	TGTGCCACCAAGAAACTCCGGGACAGGGGCCCGAGAGAGACCCAGTACTTC	CATKKLRDRGPRETQYF
few	TRBV12-3/TRBV12-4	NA	TRBJ2-3	TGTGCCAGCTTATACGCCACAGATACGCAGTATTTT	CASLYATDTQYF
many	TRBV6-6	NA	TRBJ1-1	TGTGCCAGCAGTTACTCCCATGACGGTGGCACTGAAGCTTTCTTT	CASSYSHDGGTEAFF
NA	TRBV6-2/TRBV6-3	TRBD2	TRBJ2-1	TGTGCCAGCAGTTTGCCTAGCGGCGCCTACAATGAGCAGTTCTTC	CASSLPSGAYNEQFF
NA	TRBV5-4	TRBD2	TRBJ2-5	TGTGCCAGCAGCTTGGCTACCGGGACTAGCGGATGGGAGACCCAGTACTTC	CASSLATGTSGWETQYF
NA	TRBV12-3/TRBV12-4	TRBD2	TRBJ2-5	TGTGCCAGCAGTGTAGGGACTAGCCTGGAGACCCAGTACTTC	CASSVGTSLETQYF
NA	TRBV5-1	NA	TRBJ2-5	TGCGCCAGCAGCTTGGACGGGCCTAGTGGGACCCAGTACTTC	CASSLDGPSGTQYF
few	TRBV7-9	NA	TRBJ2-5	TGTGCCAGCAGCCACGGGTCTCGGGCGGAGACCCAGTACTTC	CASSHGSRAETQYF
few	TRBV5-1	NA	TRBJ1-1	TGCGCCAGCAGCTTGGACGGCAGTCCCACTGAAGCTTTCTTT	CASSLDGSPTEAFF
NA	TRBV20-1	TRBD2	TRBJ2-3	TGCAGTGCCTACCCGGGGGGGCGCACAGATACGCAGTATTTT	CSAYPGGRTDTQYF
NA	TRBV9	NA	TRBJ2-6	TGTGCCGGCAACCTTCAGGCCTCTGGGGCCAACGTCCTGACTTTC	CAGNLQASGANVLTF
NA	TRBV20-1	TRBD1	TRBJ1-1	TGCAGTGCCGGCTCAGGGGGCGCGAGCGTTGAAGCTTTCTTT	CSAGSGGASVEAFF
many	TRBV5-1	TRBD1	TRBJ1-2	TGCGCCAGCAGCAGTACTGGACAGGGGGCCGGTGGCTACACCTTC	CASSSTGQGAGGYTF
NA	TRBV7-2	NA	TRBJ1-2	TGTGCCAGCAGCCAAACATGGGGCTACACCTTC	CASSQTWGYTF
NA	TRBV20-1	TRBD2	TRBJ2-7	TGCAGTGCTACAGCGGGGGGGCGAGACGAGCAGTACTTC	CSATAGGRDEQYF